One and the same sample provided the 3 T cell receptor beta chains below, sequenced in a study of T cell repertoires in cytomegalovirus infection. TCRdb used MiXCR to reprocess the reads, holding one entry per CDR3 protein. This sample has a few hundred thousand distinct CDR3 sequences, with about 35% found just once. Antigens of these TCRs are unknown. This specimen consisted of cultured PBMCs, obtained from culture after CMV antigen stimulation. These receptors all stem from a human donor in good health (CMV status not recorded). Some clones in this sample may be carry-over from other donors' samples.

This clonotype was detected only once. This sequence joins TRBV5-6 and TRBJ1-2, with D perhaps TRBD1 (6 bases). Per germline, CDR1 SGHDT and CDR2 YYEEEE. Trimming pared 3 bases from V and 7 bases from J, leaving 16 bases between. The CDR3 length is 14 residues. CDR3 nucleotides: TGTGCCAGCAGCTGGAGGGGGGTGACTGGTGGCTACACCTTC. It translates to CASSWRGVTGGYTF.

CDR3 sequence (DNA): TGTGCCAGCAGCTTAAAGAGGGTCGAAGCTGAAGCTTTCTTT. Protein: CASSLKRVEAEAFF. The chain recombines TRBV7-2 with TRBJ1-1; the D is unclear. The V end lost 2 bases, the J end lost 6 bases, and 13 bases lay between the germline ends. The CDR3 covers 14 residues. CDR1 SGHTA and CDR2 FQGNSA come from the germline V gene.

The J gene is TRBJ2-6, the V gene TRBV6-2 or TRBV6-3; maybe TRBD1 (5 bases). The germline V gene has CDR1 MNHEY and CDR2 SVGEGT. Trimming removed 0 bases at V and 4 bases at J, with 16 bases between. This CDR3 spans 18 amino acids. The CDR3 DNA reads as TGTGCCAGCAGTTACTCCGGCAGGGCCTATCGGGGGGCCAACGTCCTGACTTTC. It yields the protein CASSYSGRAYRGANVLTF.